This T cell receptor (beta chain) was retrieved from a study of regulatory T cells in long-lasting Graves disease. The authors built TCR beta libraries using iRepertoire HTBI primers and Arm-PCR of CDR3 regions. Via MiXCR, TCRdb re-called the multiplex PCR reads, giving one row per CDR3 protein. The table lists some 450,000 distinct CDR3 sequences, roughly a quarter of them singletons. The time point denotes: persistent/refractory GD, antithyroid drugs over 5 years with positive TRAb. Extracted RNA from PBMCs served as the source of the TCR library. With V trimmed by 0 bases and J by 6 bases, 8 bases remained unmatched. The CDR3 extends over 14 amino acids. Germline CDR1 and CDR2: GTSNPN and SVGIG (reference sequence).

The sequences come from peripheral blood mononuclear cells (PBMCs), collected when the disease was refractory, from a patient treated with antithyroid drugs. The rearrangement links TRBV30 to TRBJ2-7; 7 positions agree with TRBD2. The sequence was collected from a female donor with Graves disease. The CDR3: CAWSVSGTTGEQYF. In DNA form, the CDR3 reads TGTGCCTGGAGTGTAAGCGGGACTACGGGCGAGCAGTACTTC.